Below, 3 T cell receptor beta chains from the same sample are listed, as sequenced in a study of a mutant IDH1 vaccine in newly diagnosed glioma. TCRdb keeps only in-frame clones here, not all; method: immunoSEQ multiplex PCR. The table records some 30,000 clones, 75% to 85% of them present only once. These TCRs' antigens remain unknown. Time point defined: week 11, during vaccination. Vaccination comprised doses that each held 300 ug of mutant IDH1 20-mer peptide, plus topical imiquimod. The input for sequencing was PBMCs, taken from a glioma patient whose treatment included an IDH1 peptide vaccine. The receptors were sampled from a man under 40 with glioma.

The rearrangement links TRBV6-1 to TRBJ2-7; D is possibly TRBD1 or TRBD2 (6 bases each). V lost 1 base to trimming and J lost 4 bases, with 11 bases between them. The germline V gene has CDR1 MNHNS and CDR2 SASEGT. The CDR3 has 14 amino acids. CDR3 DNA: TGTGCCAGCAGTGAAGGGAAGGGGGGATACGAGCAGTACTTC. Translating gives CASSEGKGGYEQYF.

The gene calls are TRBV4-1 and TRBJ2-5, with 8 positions matching TRBD1. The CDR3 sequence is 19 residues long. V shed 0 bases and J 5 bases; nucleotides not matched to a gene: 17. Germline lookup yields CDR1 MGHRA and CDR2 YSYEKL. Here the CDR3 DNA reads TGCGCCAGCAGCCAAGATCAAGAGCGGGCGACAGGGGCGCGGGAGACCCAGTACTTC. Its protein product is CASSQDQERATGARETQYF.

The chain joins TRBV10-3 to TRBJ1-2; TRBD1 matches at 7 bases. From germline, CDR1 is ENHRY and CDR2 SYGVKD. This CDR3 is 12 amino acids long. V was pared by 7 bases and J by 8 bases, with 7 bases of the junction left unmatched. The CDR3 bases are TGTGCCATCACGCGGGCAGGGGGAGGCTACACCTTC. This gives the protein CAITRAGGGYTF.